This note documents a single T cell receptor (beta chain) sequence. The sample comes from a study of blood T cell repertoires in COVID-19. Across the whole study: Both acute and convalescent COVID-19 samples were obtained from the United States, Italy and Spain.

Using immunoSEQ multiplex PCR, the repertoire was profiled, and TCRdb retains in-frame clones only, with some absent. The sample records over 250,000 clones, approximately 90% being singletons. V lost 4 bases, J lost 5 bases, and 12 bases lay in between. The CDR3 extends over 13 amino acids. Germline loops: CDR1 SGHRS, CDR2 YFSETQ. The rearrangement links TRBV5-1 to TRBJ1-1, with D possibly being TRBD1 (6 bases). Sequencing used PBMCs or T cells enriched from blood (not recorded which). The clonotype comes from a woman aged 60-70 years in a cohort exposed to, infected with or recovered from COVID-19 (not recorded which). As DNA, the CDR3 is TGCGCCAGCAGCCGAGGACAGTATACTGAAGCTTTCTTT. Its translation is CASSRGQYTEAFF.